One sample yielded the 9 T cell receptor beta chains listed below, sequenced in a study of human versus mouse CDR3 diversity and MHC coevolution (dated by TCRdb to about 2017). The library was obtained by the immunoSEQ multiplex PCR assay. In its TCRdb copy, this immuneACCESS table keeps in-frame sequences only and misses some clones. Where compared with another copy, unresolved V genes explain less than half of these, and the others have no known cause. The sample table records about 60,000 clones; roughly 93% of these occur just once. Of the sample, 15% to 20% is held by the ten largest clones. Input material: naive CD4+ T cells from blood. Reading the label with the study, this specimen's cell subset or site is: CD45RO-negative CD62L-positive naive CD4 T cells. These receptors all come from a person in their sixties in good health.

J is TRBJ2-2 and V is TRBV9; the match to TRBD2 covers 7 bases. Germline-derived CDR1 and CDR2 are SGDLS and YYNGEE. V dropped 0 bases and J dropped 5; count of bases not matched to a gene: 1. CDR3 length equals 14 residues. The CDR3 region is CASSVAGGTGELFF. The CDR3 DNA follows: TGTGCCAGCAGCGTAGCGGGGGGTACCGGGGAGCTGTTTTTT.

The chain joins TRBV5-1 to TRBJ2-7, with 9 positions matching TRBD2. Germline V gives CDR1 SGHRS, CDR2 YFSETQ. The V gene end was trimmed by 1 base and the J gene end by 7 bases; junction bases not matched to a gene: 15. The CDR3 sequence is 17 residues long. The CDR3 spells CASSLLGTGLAALEQYF. CDR3 nucleotide sequence: TGCGCCAGCAGCTTGTTGGGAACGGGACTAGCAGCTTTGGAGCAGTACTTC.

This clone was recorded a few times. The chain links TRBV7-9 to TRBJ1-1; perhaps TRBD1 as D (5 bases). This CDR3 has 13 amino acids. Germline assignment: CDR1 SEHNR and CDR2 FQNEAQ (reference sequence). V lost 5 bases and J lost 1, with 8 bases in between. Here the CDR3 DNA reads TGTGCCAGCAGCACTCAGGGGAACACTGAAGCTTTCTTT. This gives the protein CASSTQGNTEAFF. Complete variable domain (other parts from reference TRBV7-9 and TRBJ1-1): DTGVSQNPRHKITKRGQNVTFRCDPISEHNRLYWYRQTLGQGPEFLTYFQNEAQLEKSRLLSDRFSAERPKGSFSTLEIQRTEQGDSAMYLCASSTQGNTEAFFGQGTRLTVV.

The chain has TRBV12-5 and TRBJ2-7; the match to TRBD1 covers 8 bases. CDR1 and CDR2 from the germline V gene are LGHNT and FRNRAP. J lost 7 bases, V lost 0 bases, and 11 bases had no gene match. CDR3 length equals 16 residues. CDR3 bases: TGTGCTAGTGGTTTGGTACTGGGTCAGGGGGCAGGGGAGCAGTACTTC. Translation gives CASGLVLGQGAGEQYF.

This chain connects TRBV6-1 to TRBJ2-3; TRBD2 aligns across 12 bases. This CDR3 is built from 15 residues. J gave up 5 bases and V 1 base, and 1 base lay outside the gene matches. The germline CDR1 and CDR2 sequences are MNHNS and SASEGT. The chain's CDR3 is CASSEVTSGGDTQYF. The CDR3 DNA is TGTGCCAGCAGTGAAGTGACTAGCGGGGGAGATACGCAGTATTTT.

The rearrangement joins TRBV23-1 to TRBJ1-1; 7 bases are shared with TRBD1. TRBV23-1 counts as an open reading frame of uncertain function. This CDR3 has 15 amino acids. V was pared by 3 bases and J by 0 bases, with 4 bases of the junction left unmatched. CDR3 sequence reads: CASSHVQGMNTEAFF. CDR3 nucleotides: TGCGCCAGCAGTCACGTACAGGGGATGAACACTGAAGCTTTCTTT.

The chain uses TRBV29-1 and TRBJ2-7, with a tentative D call TRBD1 (7 bases). The V end lost 2 bases, the J end lost 0 bases, and 8 bases lay between the germline ends. CDR1 is SQVTM and CDR2 is ANQGSEA in the germline V gene. This CDR3 spans 13 amino acids. The CDR3 DNA reads as TGCAGCGTTGAACAGGGGGGCTCCTACGAGCAGTACTTC. Translation: CSVEQGGSYEQYF.

This chain joins TRBV6-6 and TRBJ2-3; 12 bases are shared with TRBD2. The CDR3 totals 16 residues. CDR1 and CDR2 from the germline V gene are MNHNY and SVGAGI (reference sequence). Trimming cost V 5 bases and J 4 bases; bases outside gene matches: 7. CDR3 loop: CASSPRLAGVSDTQYF. The CDR3 region has the DNA TGTGCCAGCAGTCCTAGACTAGCGGGAGTATCAGATACGCAGTATTTT.

This clone was recorded once. The V and J genes are TRBV7-9 and TRBJ1-2; D is perhaps TRBD1 (5 bases). With 1 base removed from V and 7 bases from J, the gap between germline ends came to 7 bases. Germline V lookup: CDR1 SEHNR, CDR2 FQNEAQ (reference sequence). The CDR3 contains 12 residues. CDR3 sequence (DNA): TGTGCCAGCAGCTTAGGCAGGGTTGGCTACACCTTC. It codes for CASSLGRVGYTF.